A single sample is the source of the 30 T cell receptor beta chains below, sequenced in a study of cytomegalovirus exposure and HLA in healthy donors. The PCR used 60 Vbeta and 13 Jbeta primers. TCRdb's copy holds only in-frame clones and misses some; the assay was immunoSEQ multiplex PCR. The table records 150,000 to 200,000 clones, around 75% of them present only once. The sample comprised PBMCs. The receptors stem from a male donor in good health and CMV-seropositive.

V gene TRBV19 combines with J gene TRBJ1-2, with D uncertain. V was clipped by 1 base and J by 5 bases, with 14 bases between them. CDR3 length equals 15 residues. The germline CDR1 and CDR2 sequences are LNHDA and SQIVND (reference sequence). The CDR3 reads CASSIGPGGVYGYTF. The CDR3 DNA follows: TGTGCCAGTAGTATAGGTCCAGGAGGAGTTTATGGCTACACCTTC.

Turning to this clone: The sample contains more than one DNA sequence encoding this CDR3. This chain joins TRBV9 and TRBJ2-2; 9 positions match TRBD2. V was clipped by 3 bases and J by 5 bases; unmatched bases: 5. CDR3 length equals 15 residues. Looked up from germline, CDR1 is SGDLS and CDR2 is YYNGEE. The CDR3 DNA follows: TGTGCCAGCAGCGATAGCGGGGGAGGGACCGGGGAGCTGTTTTTT. Translated: CASSDSGGGTGELFF.

The V gene is TRBV5-5, the J gene TRBJ1-1, with TRBD1 matching over 11 bases. CDR1 is SGHKS, CDR2 YYEKEE, per germline (reference sequence). This CDR3 has 16 amino acids. V was clipped by 2 bases and J by 3 bases; unmatched bases: 6. The CDR3 is CASSFGDRGGDTEAFF. In DNA form, the CDR3 reads TGTGCCAGCAGCTTTGGGGACAGGGGGGGGGACACTGAAGCTTTCTTT.

On this clone: Since the CDR3 does not end with the conserved phenylalanine or tryptophan, this likely comes from a read error. Because the CDR3's place on the DNA is in doubt, the DNA is left out and the CDR3 is given as listed by TCRdb. The chain uses TRBV28 and TRBJ1-2; the table's D call of TRBD1 was not tested on the DNA. CDR1 and CDR2 (germline): MDHEN, SYDVKM. The CDR3 extends over 9 residues, inclusive of both ends. Here the CDR3 reads CASSLRDRG.

The CDR3 nucleotides are TGTGCCAGCAGCGTAGGTCAGGGGGCATTTTCACCCCTCCACTTT. Amino acid sequence: CASSVGQGAFSPLHF. This chain connects TRBV9 to TRBJ1-6, with TRBD1 identical over 8 bases. The CDR3 is 15 amino acids. CDR1 SGDLS and CDR2 YYNGEE come from the germline V gene. Trimming took 0 bases from V and 9 from J; bases not matched to a gene: 5.

The V gene is TRBV7-3, the J gene TRBJ1-1; possibly TRBD1 for D (5 bases). CDR1 and CDR2 from the germline V gene are SGHTA and FQGTGA. This CDR3 comprises 13 residues. The V end was cut by 4 bases, the J end by 1 base, with 7 bases between. As DNA, the CDR3 is TGTGCCAGCAGCTCCAGGGAGAACACTGAAGCTTTCTTT. Translation: CASSSRENTEAFF.

This chain joins TRBV7-8 and TRBJ1-5, with D possibly TRBD1 on 5 matching bases. This CDR3 comprises 15 residues. V was clipped by 1 base and J by 7 bases, with 14 bases between them. Germline CDR1 SGHVS, CDR2 FQNEAQ. CDR3: CASSLGPGEGQPQHF. The CDR3 DNA reads TGTGCCAGCAGCTTAGGTCCGGGGGAAGGGCAGCCCCAGCATTTT.

This chain connects TRBV4-2 to TRBJ2-2; TRBD2 matches 11 bases. This CDR3 is built from 15 residues. Germline trimming cut 6 bases from V and 1 base from J; bases unmatched to any gene: 1. Germline V gene data show CDR1 as LGHNA and CDR2 as YNFKEQ. CDR3 DNA sequence: TGTGCCAGCAGTCTAGCGGGAGGGAACACCGGGGAGCTGTTTTTT. Its protein product is CASSLAGGNTGELFF.

This chain joins TRBV27 and TRBJ1-1, with D possibly TRBD1 on 6 matching bases. The germline V gene has CDR1 MNHEY and CDR2 SMNVEV (reference sequence). The CDR3 extends over 12 amino acids. Between the trimmed V and J ends, which lost 3 bases and 11 bases, there was a span of 13 bases. CDR3 DNA: TGTGCCAGCAGTTTTGTCAGGGGACGGGCTTTCTTT. Encoded protein: CASSFVRGRAFF.

This clone has a handful of counts. V and J are TRBV9 and TRBJ1-6; 9 bases fit TRBD1. Germline V gives CDR1 SGDLS, CDR2 YYNGEE. The CDR3 contains 14 residues. The V segment lost 3 bases and the J segment 10 bases; nucleotides outside the gene matches: 5. CDR3 loop: CASSEGQGESPLHF. The DNA for the CDR3 is TGTGCCAGCAGCGAGGGACAGGGTGAATCACCCCTCCACTTT.

This chain uses TRBV9 with TRBJ2-5; TRBD2 is a possible D gene (5 bases). The assigned J gene may be wrong: the sequence end matches TRBJ2-7 better. Germline loops: CDR1 SGDLS, CDR2 YYNGEE. CDR3 size: 16 residues. This CDR3 reads CASSVGEKLSSYEQYF. The CDR3 DNA reads as TGTGCCAGCAGCGTGGGAGAAAAATTAAGCTCCTACGAGCAGTACTTC.

This chain joins TRBV5-1 and TRBJ2-2; 8 nucleotides match TRBD1. CDR1 is SGHRS, CDR2 YFSETQ, per germline. V trimming: 0 bases; J trimming: 3 bases; junction bases outside the gene matches: 1. The CDR3 is 15 amino acids. The CDR3 DNA follows: TGCGCCAGCAGCTTGGCGGGACAGGACACCGGGGAGCTGTTTTTT. It specifies CASSLAGQDTGELFF. The full variable domain, completed using reference TRBV5-1 and TRBJ2-2, is KAGVTQTPRYLIKTRGQQVTLSCSPISGHRSVSWYQQTPGQGLQFLFEYFSETQRNKGNFPGRFSGRQFSNSRSEMNVSTLELGDSALYLCASSLAGQDTGELFFGEGSRLTVL.

V gene TRBV30 combines with J gene TRBJ1-2, with D perhaps matching TRBD1 (6 bases). The germline gives CDR1 GTSNPN, CDR2 SVGIG (reference sequence). There are 15 residues in the CDR3. Trimming cost V 2 bases and J 8 bases, with 21 bases left between them. The CDR3 is CAWSSNTGTPLGYTF. Written as DNA, the CDR3 is TGTGCCTGGAGTTCCAACACAGGGACACCCTTAGGCTACACCTTC.

This clone has only one observation. The chain joins TRBV7-6 to TRBJ1-2; 7 bases align to TRBD1. V was clipped by 2 bases and J by 2 bases; unmatched bases: 2. CDR1 is SGHVS and CDR2 is FNYEAQ in the germline V gene. CDR3 size: 14 residues. This chain's CDR3 is CASSLLGQNYGYTF. In nucleotides, the CDR3 is TGTGCCAGCAGCTTATTGGGACAGAACTATGGCTACACCTTC.

This rearrangement joins TRBV4-2 to TRBJ2-3; D not certain. The V end lost 4 bases, the J end lost 0 bases, and 11 bases lay between the germline ends. The CDR3 loop spans 15 amino acids. Germline V lookup: CDR1 LGHNA, CDR2 YNFKEQ. This CDR3 reads CASSPRGTSTDTQYF. The CDR3, as DNA: TGTGCCAGCAGCCCCCGCGGTACTAGCACAGATACGCAGTATTTT.

The chain is built from TRBV5-1 and TRBJ2-2; 10 nucleotides agree with TRBD2. Trimming took 4 bases from V and 5 from J; bases not matched to a gene: 8. The CDR3 loop spans 16 amino acids. Germline CDR1 and CDR2: SGHRS and YFSETQ. In DNA, the CDR3 is TGCGCCAGCAGCCCTCTAGCGGGAGATAATACCGGGGAGCTGTTTTTT. Its translation: CASSPLAGDNTGELFF.

The chain has TRBV5-4 and TRBJ1-1; tentative D call: TRBD1 (6 bases). The CDR3 spans 14 residues. Trimming removed 2 bases from V and 1 base from J, with 9 bases in between. Germline V gene lookup returns CDR1 SGHNT and CDR2 YYREEE (reference sequence). The chain's CDR3 is CASSFFRGNTEAFF. The DNA of the CDR3 is TGTGCCAGCAGCTTCTTCAGGGGGAACACTGAAGCTTTCTTT.

This rearrangement joins TRBV6-5 to TRBJ1-1; D may be TRBD1 (5 bases). Trimming stripped 11 bases from V and 1 base from J, with 17 bases between. Germline lookup yields CDR1 MNHEY and CDR2 SVGAGI. This CDR3 has 14 residues. In DNA form, the CDR3 reads TGTGCCTGCGGGAGGGCAGGGCCGAACACTGAAGCTTTCTTT. Protein sequence: CACGRAGPNTEAFF.

The rearrangement uses TRBV4-3 and TRBJ2-7, with D possibly matching TRBD2 (6 bases). Germline CDR1 is LGHNA and CDR2 is YSLEER. Trimming shortened V by 1 base and J by 2 bases, and 12 bases separated the two germline ends. This CDR3 comprises 15 residues. CDR3 sequence reads: CASSQVVTSPYEQYF. CDR3 DNA sequence: TGCGCCAGCAGCCAAGTAGTGACTAGTCCCTACGAGCAGTACTTC.

The chain links TRBV6-1 to TRBJ1-2, with D possibly matching TRBD1 (5 bases). The CDR3 runs to 12 residues. Trimming removed 1 base from V and 5 bases from J, with 5 bases in between. CDR1 is MNHNS, CDR2 SASEGT, per germline. CDR3 residues: CASSEGQYGYTF. Here the CDR3 DNA reads TGTGCCAGCAGTGAAGGACAGTATGGCTACACCTTC.

The chain employs TRBV7-8 and TRBJ2-2; 11 nucleotides align to TRBD2. The CDR3 contains 15 residues. J lost 4 bases, V lost 5 bases, and 3 bases had no gene match. Germline-derived CDR1 and CDR2 are SGHVS and FQNEAQ. This CDR3 reads CASSRGTSGTGELFF. CDR3 DNA sequence: TGTGCCAGCAGCCGTGGGACTAGCGGCACCGGGGAGCTGTTTTTT.

This clone was recorded a few times. The CDR3 here is CASSQSAGTVTEAFF. DNA for the CDR3: TGCGCCAGCAGCCAGAGTGCCGGGACAGTCACTGAAGCTTTCTTT. The chain couples TRBV4-3 to TRBJ1-1; TRBD1 matches at 7 bases. CDR1 LGHNA and CDR2 YSLEER come from the germline V gene. The CDR3 length is 15 residues. The junction had 8 bases not matched to a gene; V was cut back by 3 bases and J by 4 bases.

The sample holds one count of this clone. The chain carries TRBV9 and TRBJ2-7, with TRBD2 matching over 7 bases. The germline V gene encodes CDR1 SGDLS and CDR2 YYNGEE. The V segment lost 2 bases and the J segment 4 bases; nucleotides outside the gene matches: 9. The CDR3 totals 15 residues. Written as DNA, the CDR3 is TGTGCCAGCAGCGTTTACCGGGACTACCAATACGAGCAGTACTTC. This gives the protein CASSVYRDYQYEQYF.

V and J are TRBV5-1 and TRBJ2-3; TRBD2 might be the D (6 bases). Germline V gene sequence: CDR1 SGHRS, CDR2 YFSETQ. V lost 1 base and J 4 bases, leaving 7 bases between the germline ends. The CDR3 loop spans 13 amino acids. The DNA for the CDR3 is TGCGCCAGCAGCTTGCGGGAGCCAGATACGCAGTATTTT. This encodes CASSLREPDTQYF. The full variable domain, rest sourced from reference TRBV5-1 and TRBJ2-3, is KAGVTQTPRYLIKTRGQQVTLSCSPISGHRSVSWYQQTPGQGLQFLFEYFSETQRNKGNFPGRFSGRQFSNSRSEMNVSTLELGDSALYLCASSLREPDTQYFGPGTRLTVL.

V gene TRBV9 combines with J gene TRBJ1-1; 12 bases map to TRBD1. CDR3 length: 17 residues. Germline V gene lookup returns CDR1 SGDLS and CDR2 YYNGEE. The ends lost 0 bases at V and 2 bases at J; junction bases unmatched: 5. The CDR3 nucleotides read TGTGCCAGCAGCGTAGCTGGGACAGGGGGCATCAACACTGAAGCTTTCTTT. This encodes CASSVAGTGGINTEAFF.

The DNA for the CDR3 is TGTGCTAGTGGTTTGGTGGAGGGGACCTATGGCTACACCTTC. Protein: CASGLVEGTYGYTF. The rearrangement joins TRBV12-5 to TRBJ1-2; TRBD1 is a possible D gene (5 bases). CDR3 size: 14 residues. From germline, CDR1 is LGHNT and CDR2 FRNRAP. V lost 0 bases and J 4 bases, leaving 9 bases between the germline ends.

The rearrangement uses TRBV10-3 and TRBJ1-6; D possibly corresponds to TRBD1 (5 bases). Looked up from germline, CDR1 is ENHRY and CDR2 is SYGVKD. The ends were cut back, 4 bases at V and 6 bases at J, with 10 bases in the middle. The CDR3 consists of 14 residues. The CDR3 is CAISGRQGNSPLHF. The CDR3, as DNA: TGTGCCATCAGTGGCCGGCAGGGTAATTCACCCCTCCACTTT.

This clone was recorded only once. This chain connects TRBV10-3 to TRBJ2-1; 11 bases are a match to TRBD2. CDR1 ENHRY and CDR2 SYGVKD come from the germline V gene. The CDR3 is made up of 13 amino acids. Trimming at V came to 11 bases and at J to 5 bases, leaving 5 bases not matched to a gene. The CDR3 sequence: CAVTSGGHNEQFF. The CDR3 region has the DNA TGTGCCGTAACTAGCGGGGGCCACAATGAGCAGTTCTTC.

The chain is built from TRBV28 and TRBJ2-1; unclear D gene. Trimming left V 6 bases short and J 0 bases short, with 6 bases between. Germline assignment: CDR1 MDHEN and CDR2 SYDVKM. This CDR3 is 13 amino acids long. CDR3 loop: CASRKSSYNEQFF. The DNA for the CDR3 is TGTGCCAGCAGAAAGAGCTCCTACAATGAGCAGTTCTTC.

The rearrangement uses TRBV13 and TRBJ1-4; the D is unclear. Germline-derived CDR1 and CDR2 are PRHDT and FYEKMQ (reference sequence). CDR3 size: 14 residues. The ends were cut back, 5 bases at V and 2 bases at J, with 9 bases in the middle. The CDR3, as DNA: TGTGCCAGCAGCCCTCGAGGGACTAATGAAAAACTGTTTTTT. This encodes CASSPRGTNEKLFF.